This entry lists 27 T cell receptor beta chains sequenced from one sample in a study of shared clonotypes between healthy human individuals. Generated by immunoSEQ multiplex PCR, the TCRdb table keeps only in-frame clones and is missing some. The table includes about 490,000 clones, about three quarters detected once. What was sequenced was PBMCs. The receptor set was obtained from a woman aged 35 to 49 in good health. Some clones in this sample may be carry-over from other donors' samples.

The chain uses TRBV5-3 and TRBJ1-2; perhaps TRBD1 as D (6 bases). TRBV5-3 is known as an ORF, though its function is uncertain. The CDR3 runs to 14 residues. Trimming pared 4 bases from V and 3 bases from J, leaving 13 bases between. Written as DNA, the CDR3 is TGTGCCAGAAGCCCCGGGACAAAGGACTATGGCTACACCTTC. It translates to CARSPGTKDYGYTF.

The chain employs TRBV7-9 and TRBJ2-2, with 8 nucleotides matching TRBD2. The V segment lost 10 bases and the J segment 8 bases; nucleotides outside the gene matches: 18. CDR1 and CDR2 from the germline V gene are SEHNR and FQNEAQ (reference sequence). The CDR3 extends over 16 amino acids. As DNA, the CDR3 is TGTGCCACCACCCACGTTTTAGCGGGAAGTGATGGGGAGCTGTTTTTT. Translation gives CATTHVLAGSDGELFF.

The chain recombines TRBV14 with TRBJ1-1; D may be TRBD1 (5 bases). Germline CDR1 and CDR2: SGHDN and FVKESK. Trimming stripped 4 bases from V and 0 bases from J, with 6 bases between. CDR3 length: 13 amino acids. The chain's CDR3 is CASSRQMNTEAFF. In DNA, the CDR3 is TGTGCCAGCAGCCGACAGATGAACACTGAAGCTTTCTTT.

This chain links TRBV11-2 with TRBJ2-7; 11 nucleotides agree with TRBD2. The CDR3 covers 18 residues. Looked up from germline, CDR1 is SGHAT and CDR2 is FQNNGV. Trimming at V came to 1 base and at J to 3 bases, leaving 11 bases not matched to a gene. The CDR3 sequence: CASSLVLLASGGIYEQYF. The DNA of the CDR3 is TGTGCCAGCAGCTTAGTTTTGCTCGCTAGCGGGGGGATCTACGAGCAGTACTTC. The whole variable domain, filled in from reference TRBV11-2 and TRBJ2-7, reads EAGVAQSPRYKIIEKRQSVAFWCNPISGHATLYWYQQILGQGPKLLIQFQNNGVVDDSQLPKDRFSAERLKGVDSTLKIQPAKLEDSAVYLCASSLVLLASGGIYEQYFGPGTRLTVT.

The chain recombines TRBV14 with TRBJ1-2; tentatively, D is TRBD1 (6 bases). V dropped 4 bases and J dropped 5 bases, with 17 bases sitting between them. This CDR3 has 15 amino acids. CDR1 and CDR2 (germline): SGHDN, FVKESK. In DNA, the CDR3 is TGTGCCAGCAGCCCACGAGGGGGAAACCCTTATGGCTACACCTTC. Encoded protein: CASSPRGGNPYGYTF.

V is TRBV4-3 and J is TRBJ1-1; D not resolved. This CDR3 region has 13 residues. V lost 4 bases, J lost 1 base, and 7 bases lay in between. Per the germline V gene, CDR1 is LGHNA and CDR2 is YSLEER. The CDR3 spells CASSLEGNTEAFF. CDR3 nucleotide sequence: TGCGCCAGCAGCCTCGAGGGGAACACTGAAGCTTTCTTT.

Remarks on this clone: The sample has other DNA sequences that encode this CDR3 too. J is TRBJ1-5 and V is TRBV6-1; D unresolved. The germline V gene has CDR1 MNHNS and CDR2 SASEGT. V gave up 4 bases and J gave up 3 bases, with 7 bases separating them. This CDR3 is built from 13 residues. The CDR3 spells CASSGGSNQPQHF. In DNA form, the CDR3 reads TGTGCCAGCAGTGGGGGTTCCAATCAGCCCCAGCATTTT.

This clone was recorded once. J is TRBJ2-7 and V is TRBV2; D is unclear. The CDR3 spans 15 residues. Germline lookup yields CDR1 SNHLY and CDR2 FYNNEI. Trimming cost V 8 bases and J 0 bases, with 17 bases left between them. CDR3 nucleotide sequence: TGTGCCAGCGGAGCCTTGGCGGCAAGCTCCTACGAGCAGTACTTC. Amino acids: CASGALAASSYEQYF. The full variable domain, its missing parts supplied by reference TRBV2 and TRBJ2-7, is EPEVTQTPSHQVTQMGQEVILRCVPISNHLYFYWYRQILGQKVEFLVSFYNNEISEKSEIFDDQFSVERPDGSNFTLKIRSTKLEDSAMYFCASGALAASSYEQYFGPGTRLTVT.

V is TRBV2 and J is TRBJ2-7; D perhaps matches TRBD2 (6 bases). With 9 bases removed from V and 0 bases from J, the gap between germline ends came to 15 bases. In germline, CDR1 is SNHLY, CDR2 FYNNEI. The CDR3 sequence is 14 residues long. The CDR3: CASTDYSRSYEQYF. The CDR3 DNA is TGTGCCAGTACGGACTATAGTCGCTCCTACGAGCAGTACTTC.

This chain links TRBV11-2 with TRBJ2-5, with 8 bases aligning to TRBD1. The germline V gene encodes CDR1 SGHAT and CDR2 FQNNGV. V shed 5 bases, J shed 7 bases, and the junction held 12 bases outside the gene matches. The CDR3 covers 15 residues. The CDR3 region is CASSLVGQEGSTQYF. CDR3 nucleotide sequence: TGTGCCAGCAGCCTCGTGGGACAGGAGGGATCGACCCAGTACTTC.

This clone was seen once. This chain connects TRBV27 to TRBJ2-1, with TRBD2 matching 15 bases. J gave up 6 bases and V 5 bases, and 8 bases lay outside the gene matches. Germline V lookup: CDR1 MNHEY, CDR2 SMNVEV (reference sequence). This CDR3 contains 17 residues. The CDR3 region is CASSPGLAGGPGNEQFF. For the CDR3, the DNA is TGTGCCAGCAGTCCAGGACTAGCGGGAGGGCCAGGCAATGAGCAGTTCTTC.

The rearrangement uses TRBV2 and TRBJ2-6; D unresolved. V lost 7 bases and J lost 0, with 7 bases in between. This CDR3 is 14 amino acids long. In germline, CDR1 is SNHLY, CDR2 FYNNEI. The chain's CDR3 is CASTLPSGANVLTF. Written as DNA, the CDR3 is TGTGCCAGCACTCTCCCCTCTGGGGCCAACGTCCTGACTTTC.

The chain has TRBV2 and TRBJ1-4; no reliable D call. Between the trimmed V and J ends, which lost 6 bases and 7 bases, there was a span of 12 bases. Germline V CDR1 and CDR2: SNHLY, FYNNEI. The CDR3 runs to 13 residues. CDR3 nucleotides: TGTGCCAGCAGGGGAAATGCGGGTGAAAAACTGTTTTTT. It is translated as CASRGNAGEKLFF. The full variable domain, with the rest looked up from reference TRBV2 and TRBJ1-4, is EPEVTQTPSHQVTQMGQEVILRCVPISNHLYFYWYRQILGQKVEFLVSFYNNEISEKSEIFDDQFSVERPDGSNFTLKIRSTKLEDSAMYFCASRGNAGEKLFFGSGTQLSVL.

This clone has a handful of counts. The rearrangement links TRBV30 to TRBJ1-1, with TRBD1 identical over 12 bases. J was trimmed by 9 bases and V by 0 bases; bases with no gene match: 5. Per the germline V gene, CDR1 is GTSNPN and CDR2 is SVGIG (reference sequence). The CDR3 is 14 amino acids. The CDR3: CAWSVGTGGRKAFF. In nucleotides, the CDR3 is TGTGCCTGGAGTGTCGGGACAGGGGGCCGCAAAGCTTTCTTT.

The chain combines TRBV5-4 with TRBJ2-7, with 8 bases lining up with TRBD2. Germline-derived CDR1 and CDR2 are SGHNT and YYREEE (reference sequence). The CDR3 totals 15 residues. The V and J ends lost 3 bases and 3 bases, in that order; junction bases with no gene match: 8. CDR3 protein: CASSSAGASDYEQYF. The CDR3 nucleotides are TGTGCCAGCAGCTCAGCGGGAGCCTCCGACTACGAGCAGTACTTC.

CDR3 DNA sequence: TGCGCCAGCAGCTTCAGCGGGAGGGTAACAGATACGCAGTATTTT. It yields the protein CASSFSGRVTDTQYF. The chain joins TRBV5-1 to TRBJ2-3; 10 bases line up with TRBD2. The CDR3 spans 15 residues. After removal of 2 bases from V and 3 bases from J, the junction contained 3 bases not matched to a gene. Per germline, CDR1 SGHRS and CDR2 YFSETQ.

About this clone itself: A much larger clone lies a single base off, so this may be a read error. V gene TRBV29-1 combines with J gene TRBJ2-2, with 7 bases lining up with TRBD2. The germline gives CDR1 SQVTM, CDR2 ANQGSEA. The CDR3 consists of 15 residues. The ends lost 6 bases at V and 4 bases at J; junction bases unmatched: 11. The CDR3 sequence: CSVATSRRGTGELFF. DNA of the CDR3: TGCAGCGTAGCGACTAGCAGGAGAGGCACCGGGGAGCTGTTTTTT.

This clone was seen more than once but under ten times. A read error may account for a junction end that differs from germline. The gene calls are TRBV7-7 and TRBJ2-3, with 9 bases that match TRBD2. Germline CDR1 and CDR2: SSHAT and FNYEAQ (reference sequence). CDR3 length equals 14 residues. The CDR3 region has the DNA TGTGCTAGCAGCGCGGGACTAGCCACAGATACGCAGTATTTT. This encodes CASSAGLATDTQYF.

The V gene is TRBV5-1, the J gene TRBJ1-1; maybe TRBD1 (5 bases). The germline CDR1 and CDR2 sequences are SGHRS and YFSETQ. V was shortened by 4 bases and J by 4 bases, with 14 bases between the two germline ends. The CDR3 is 14 amino acids. CDR3 sequence: CASSRDSGGTEAFF. Written as DNA, the CDR3 is TGCGCCAGCAGCCGCGACTCCGGGGGCACTGAAGCTTTCTTT.

The chain joins TRBV9 to TRBJ2-5, with 9 bases identical to TRBD2. CDR3 size: 16 residues. The V segment lost 0 bases and the J segment 1 base; nucleotides outside the gene matches: 4. In germline, CDR1 is SGDLS, CDR2 YYNGEE. This CDR3 reads CASSVAASGTQETQYF. The DNA for the CDR3 is TGTGCCAGCAGCGTAGCGGCTAGCGGGACCCAAGAGACCCAGTACTTC.

The CDR3 sequence: CASSRGLAGNEQFF. CDR3 coding DNA: TGTGCCAGTAGTAGGGGACTAGCGGGGAATGAGCAGTTCTTC. The rearrangement uses TRBV19 and TRBJ2-1, with TRBD2 matching over 13 bases. The germline CDR1 and CDR2 sequences are LNHDA and SQIVND (reference sequence). J was trimmed by 7 bases and V by 4 bases; bases with no gene match: 1. The length of the CDR3 is 14 residues.

This sequence joins TRBV5-4 and TRBJ2-7; maybe TRBD1 (8 bases). The V end was cut by 4 bases, the J end by 7 bases, with 15 bases between. There are 13 residues in the CDR3. Germline V CDR1 and CDR2: SGHNT, YYREEE (reference sequence). The CDR3 region has the DNA TGTGCCAGCAGCCCGGACAGGGAGGGGGAGCAGTACTTC. It specifies CASSPDREGEQYF. Full variable domain (missing parts from reference TRBV5-4 and TRBJ2-7): ETGVTQSPTHLIKTRGQQVTLRCSSQSGHNTVSWYQQALGQGPQFIFQYYREEENGRGNFPPRFSGLQFPNYSSELNVNALELDDSALYLCASSPDREGEQYFGPGTRLTVT.

The chain has TRBV28 and TRBJ2-7; 7 positions agree with TRBD2. CDR1 and CDR2 (germline): MDHEN, SYDVKM. With 5 bases clipped from V and 3 bases from J, the junction kept 10 bases outside the gene matches. The length of the CDR3 is 15 residues. CDR3 sequence reads: CASSTTRLADYEQYF. Written as DNA, the CDR3 is TGTGCCAGCAGTACCACCCGGCTAGCGGACTACGAGCAGTACTTC.

The rearrangement uses TRBV20-1 and TRBJ2-7, with D perhaps matching TRBD1 (6 bases). Per the germline V gene, CDR1 is DFQATT and CDR2 is SNEGSKA (reference sequence). V was trimmed by 5 bases and J by 3 bases, leaving 8 bases between them. The CDR3 covers 11 residues. The DNA for the CDR3 is TGCAGTGCTGGGACACTCTACGAGCAGTACTTC. Translated: CSAGTLYEQYF.

As to this clone: It may be a read error: a sequence one base away is much more abundant. The chain uses TRBV27 and TRBJ1-5; D is undetermined. V shed 4 bases and J shed 6 bases, with 10 bases lying between them. The CDR3 has 13 amino acids. The germline V gene has CDR1 MNHEY and CDR2 SMNVEV (reference sequence). CDR3: CASSSTPPQPQHF. The CDR3 region has the DNA TGTGCCAGCAGTTCAACGCCTCCTCAGCCCCAGCATTTT.

This chain links TRBV15 with TRBJ2-7; TRBD1 agrees at 7 bases. CDR3 length: 13 amino acids. The V and J ends lost 5 bases and 5 bases, in that order; junction bases with no gene match: 6. CDR1 and CDR2 (germline): LNHNV, YYDKDF (reference sequence). The CDR3 is CATSRQGVHEQYF. The CDR3 coding sequence is TGTGCCACCAGCCGACAGGGAGTCCACGAGCAGTACTTC.

The chain uses TRBV6-5 and TRBJ2-1; no clear D gene. Germline assignment: CDR1 MNHEY and CDR2 SVGAGI. The CDR3 has 12 residues. The V end was cut by 5 bases, the J end by 7 bases, with 9 bases between. CDR3: CASSKARNEQFF. CDR3 sequence (DNA): TGTGCCAGCAGTAAAGCCCGAAATGAGCAGTTCTTC.